This T cell receptor (beta chain) was retrieved from a study of cytomegalovirus exposure and HLA in healthy donors. Broader study findings: Published work reported that the classifier diagnosed cytomegalovirus status with high specificity and sensitivity. According to a later analysis, TCR clusters from the first cohort tended to co-occur in the approximately 120 validation repertoires. In vitro checks showed that three CMV-associated chains really do target CMV antigens.

This CDR3 has 15 amino acids. Germline CDR1 and CDR2: SGHNT and YENEEA. V lost 5 bases, J lost 4 bases, and 7 bases stayed unmatched. Here immunoSEQ multiplex PCR was the method, and the copy in TCRdb shows in-frame clones only, minus some. Found here are 150,000 to 200,000 clones, roughly 90% of them singletons; the top ten hold 10% to 13%. A note on this clone: Its antigen remains unknown.

Among the roughly 120 subjects of the validation cohort, separate from the roughly 670-subject first cohort, were the donors. The rearrangement joins TRBV11-3 to TRBJ2-2; TRBD1 aligns across 7 bases. The sequenced sample was PBMCs. The sequence came from a woman aged 18-29 years in good health and CMV-seropositive. The CDR3 is CASSTRTGPTGELFF. DNA for the CDR3: TGTGCCAGCAGCACCCGGACAGGACCCACCGGGGAGCTGTTTTTT. Full variable domain (remainder filled in from reference TRBV11-3 and TRBJ2-2): EAGVVQSPRYKIIEKKQPVAFWCNPISGHNTLYWYLQNLGQGPELLIRYENEEAVDDSQLPKDRFSAERLKGVDSTLKIQPAELGDSAVYLCASSTRTGPTGELFFGEGSRLTVL.